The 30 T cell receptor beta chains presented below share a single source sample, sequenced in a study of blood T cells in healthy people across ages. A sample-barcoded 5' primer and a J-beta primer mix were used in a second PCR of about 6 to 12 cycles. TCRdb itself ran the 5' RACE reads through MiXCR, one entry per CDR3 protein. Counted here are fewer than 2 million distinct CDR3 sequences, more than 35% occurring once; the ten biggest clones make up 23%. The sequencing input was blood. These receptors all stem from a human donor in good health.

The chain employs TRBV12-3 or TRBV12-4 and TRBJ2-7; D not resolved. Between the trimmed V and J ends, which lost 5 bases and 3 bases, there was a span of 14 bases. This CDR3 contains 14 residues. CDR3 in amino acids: CASSPYGRYYEQYF. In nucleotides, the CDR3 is TGTGCCAGCAGTCCCTACGGCAGGTACTACGAGCAGTACTTC.

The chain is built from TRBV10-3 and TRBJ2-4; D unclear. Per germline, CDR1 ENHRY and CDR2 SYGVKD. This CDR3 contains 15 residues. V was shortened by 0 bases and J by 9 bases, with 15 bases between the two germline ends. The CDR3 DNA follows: TGTGCCATCAGTGAGTCTGCCGACAATAGAGGCATTCAGTACTTC. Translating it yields CAISESADNRGIQYF.

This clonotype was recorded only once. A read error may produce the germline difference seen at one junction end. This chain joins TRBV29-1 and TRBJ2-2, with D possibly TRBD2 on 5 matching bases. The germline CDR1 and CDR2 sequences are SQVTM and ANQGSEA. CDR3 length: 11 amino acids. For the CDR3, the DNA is TGCAGCGTTTTGAACACCGGGGAGCGGTTTTTT. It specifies CSVLNTGERFF.

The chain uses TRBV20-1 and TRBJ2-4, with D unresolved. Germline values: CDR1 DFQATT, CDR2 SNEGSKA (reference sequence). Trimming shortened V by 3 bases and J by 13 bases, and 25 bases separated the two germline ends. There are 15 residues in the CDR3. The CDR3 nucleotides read TGCAGTGCTAGTAGAGGCGGCGAGGTTTACAATGAGCAGTACTTC. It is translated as CSASRGGEVYNEQYF.

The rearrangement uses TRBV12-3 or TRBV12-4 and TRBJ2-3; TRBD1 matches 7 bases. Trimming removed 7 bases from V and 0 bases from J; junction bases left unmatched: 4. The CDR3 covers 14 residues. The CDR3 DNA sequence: TGTGCCAGCACGGACAGGACTAGCACAGATACGCAGTATTTT. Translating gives CASTDRTSTDTQYF.

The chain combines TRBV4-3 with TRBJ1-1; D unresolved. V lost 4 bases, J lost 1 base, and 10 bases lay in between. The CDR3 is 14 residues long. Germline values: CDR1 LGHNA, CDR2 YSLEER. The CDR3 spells CASSLFARNTEAFF. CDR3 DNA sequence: TGCGCCAGCAGCCTTTTCGCCCGGAACACTGAAGCTTTCTTT.

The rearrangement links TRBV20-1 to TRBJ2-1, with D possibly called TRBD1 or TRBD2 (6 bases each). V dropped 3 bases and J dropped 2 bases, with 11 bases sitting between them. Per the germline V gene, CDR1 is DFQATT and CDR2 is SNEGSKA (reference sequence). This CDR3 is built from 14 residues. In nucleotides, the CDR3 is TGCAGTGCTAGGCGCGGGACAACCTACAATGAGCAGTTCTTC. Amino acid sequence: CSARRGTTYNEQFF.

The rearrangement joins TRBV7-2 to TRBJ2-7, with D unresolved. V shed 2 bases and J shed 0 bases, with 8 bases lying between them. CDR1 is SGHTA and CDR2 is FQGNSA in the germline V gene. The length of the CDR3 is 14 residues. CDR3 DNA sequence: TGTGCCAGCAGCTTATACCACAGCTCCTACGAGCAGTACTTC. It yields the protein CASSLYHSSYEQYF.

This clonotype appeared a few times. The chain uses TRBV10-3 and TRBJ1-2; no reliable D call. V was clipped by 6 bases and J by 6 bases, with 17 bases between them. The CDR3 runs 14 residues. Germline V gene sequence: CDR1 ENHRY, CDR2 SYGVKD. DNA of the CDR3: TGTGCCATCAGGGATCAAATGAAGGTTCATGGCTACACCTTC. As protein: CAIRDQMKVHGYTF.

The CDR3 sequence is CASSQEGLGASSNQPQHF. The CDR3 DNA follows: TGCGCCAGCAGCCAAGAAGGTCTAGGGGCCAGTAGCAATCAGCCCCAGCATTTT. The V and J genes are TRBV4-1 and TRBJ1-5; TRBD1 is a possible D gene (5 bases). Germline CDR1 is MGHRA and CDR2 is YSYEKL. Trimming took off 0 bases at V and 0 bases at J, with 15 bases between the two ends. This CDR3 spans 18 amino acids.

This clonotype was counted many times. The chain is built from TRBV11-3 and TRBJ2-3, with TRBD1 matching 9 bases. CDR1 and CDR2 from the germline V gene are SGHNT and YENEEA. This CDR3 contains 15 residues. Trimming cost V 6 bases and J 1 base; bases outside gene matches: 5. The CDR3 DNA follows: TGTGCCAGCAGTCCGGGACAGGGTCGCACAGATACGCAGTATTTT. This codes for CASSPGQGRTDTQYF.

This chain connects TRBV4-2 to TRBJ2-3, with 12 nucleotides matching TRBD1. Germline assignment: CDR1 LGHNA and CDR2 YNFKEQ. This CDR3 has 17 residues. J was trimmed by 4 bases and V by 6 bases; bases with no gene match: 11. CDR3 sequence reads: CASSLNSGQGASDTQYF. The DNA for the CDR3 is TGTGCCAGCAGTCTAAATTCGGGACAGGGGGCTTCAGATACGCAGTATTTT.

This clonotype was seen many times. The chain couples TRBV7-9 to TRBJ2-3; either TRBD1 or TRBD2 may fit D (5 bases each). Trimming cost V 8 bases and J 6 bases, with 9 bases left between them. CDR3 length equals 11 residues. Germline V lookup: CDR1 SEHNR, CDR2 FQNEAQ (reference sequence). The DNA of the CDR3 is TGTGCCAGCGGGACCTCTGATACGCAGTATTTT. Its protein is CASGTSDTQYF.

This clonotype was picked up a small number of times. The CDR3 DNA is TGTGCCAGCACCCGAACGCGACAGGGAGGCTATGGCTACACCTTC. This gives the protein CASTRTRQGGYGYTF. The J gene is TRBJ1-2, the V gene TRBV6-5; 7 positions match TRBD1. Germline V gives CDR1 MNHEY, CDR2 SVGAGI. The CDR3 is 15 residues long. J gave up 4 bases and V 7 bases, and 12 bases lay outside the gene matches.

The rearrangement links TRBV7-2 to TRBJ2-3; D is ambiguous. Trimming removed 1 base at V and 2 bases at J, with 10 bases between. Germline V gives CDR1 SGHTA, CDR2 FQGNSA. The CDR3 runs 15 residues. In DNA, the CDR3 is TGTGCCAGCAGCTTAGAATCCAGATTCACAGATACGCAGTATTTT. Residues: CASSLESRFTDTQYF.

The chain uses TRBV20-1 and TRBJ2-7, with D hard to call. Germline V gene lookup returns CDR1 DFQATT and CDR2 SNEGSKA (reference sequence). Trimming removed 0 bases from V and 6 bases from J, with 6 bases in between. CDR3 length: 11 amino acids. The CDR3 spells CSARDRIEQYF. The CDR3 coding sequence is TGCAGTGCTAGAGATAGGATCGAGCAGTACTTC.

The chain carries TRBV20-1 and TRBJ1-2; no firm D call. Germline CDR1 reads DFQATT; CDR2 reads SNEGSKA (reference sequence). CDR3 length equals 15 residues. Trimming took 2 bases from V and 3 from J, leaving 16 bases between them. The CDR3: CSARFPGKVDYGYTF. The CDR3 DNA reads TGCAGTGCTAGATTCCCCGGCAAAGTGGACTATGGCTACACCTTC.

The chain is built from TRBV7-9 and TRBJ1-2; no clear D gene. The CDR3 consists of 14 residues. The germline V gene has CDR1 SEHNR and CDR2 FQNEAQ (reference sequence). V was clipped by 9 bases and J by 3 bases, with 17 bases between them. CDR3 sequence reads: CASGKMGGDYGYTF. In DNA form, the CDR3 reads TGTGCCAGTGGAAAAATGGGCGGTGACTATGGCTACACCTTC.

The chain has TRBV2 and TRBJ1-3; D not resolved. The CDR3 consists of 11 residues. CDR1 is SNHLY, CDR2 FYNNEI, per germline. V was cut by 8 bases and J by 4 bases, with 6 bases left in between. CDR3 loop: CASLGGNTIYF. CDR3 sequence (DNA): TGTGCCAGCCTAGGAGGAAACACCATATATTTT.

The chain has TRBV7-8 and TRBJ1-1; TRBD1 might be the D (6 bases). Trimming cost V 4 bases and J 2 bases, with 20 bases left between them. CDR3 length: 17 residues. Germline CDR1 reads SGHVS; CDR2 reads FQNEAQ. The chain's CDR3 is CASSSIDRGTSNTEAFF. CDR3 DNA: TGTGCCAGCAGCTCTATAGATCGCGGGACATCTAACACTGAAGCTTTCTTT.

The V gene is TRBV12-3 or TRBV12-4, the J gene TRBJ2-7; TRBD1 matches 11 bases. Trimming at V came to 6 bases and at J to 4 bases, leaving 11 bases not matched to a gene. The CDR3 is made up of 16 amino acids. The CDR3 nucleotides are TGTGCCAGCAGCCCCCAGAACGGACAGGGGGCGTACGAGCAGTACTTC. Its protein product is CASSPQNGQGAYEQYF.

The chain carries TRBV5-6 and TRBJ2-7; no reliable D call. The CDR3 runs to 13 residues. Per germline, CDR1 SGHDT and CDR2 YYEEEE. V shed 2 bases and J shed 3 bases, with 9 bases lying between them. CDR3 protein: CASSLLQVYEQYF. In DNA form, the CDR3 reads TGTGCCAGCAGCTTATTGCAGGTCTACGAGCAGTACTTC.

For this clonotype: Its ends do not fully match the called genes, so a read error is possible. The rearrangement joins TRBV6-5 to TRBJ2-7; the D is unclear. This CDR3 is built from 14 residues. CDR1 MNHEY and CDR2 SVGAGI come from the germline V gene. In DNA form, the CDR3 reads TGTGCCAACAGTTATACAACAGAGTCCTACGAGCAGTACTTC. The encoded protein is CANSYTTESYEQYF.

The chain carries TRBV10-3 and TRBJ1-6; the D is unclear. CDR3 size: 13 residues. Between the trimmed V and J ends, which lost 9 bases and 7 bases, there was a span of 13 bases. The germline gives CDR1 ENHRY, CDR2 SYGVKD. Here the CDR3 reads CAIHHAPNSPLHF. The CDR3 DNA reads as TGTGCCATTCATCACGCCCCAAATTCACCCCTCCACTTT.

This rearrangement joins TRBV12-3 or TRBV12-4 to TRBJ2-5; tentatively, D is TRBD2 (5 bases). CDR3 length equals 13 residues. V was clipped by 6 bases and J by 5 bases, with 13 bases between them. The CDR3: CASSPMRVETQYF. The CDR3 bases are TGTGCCAGCAGCCCGATGCGGGTGGAGACCCAGTACTTC.

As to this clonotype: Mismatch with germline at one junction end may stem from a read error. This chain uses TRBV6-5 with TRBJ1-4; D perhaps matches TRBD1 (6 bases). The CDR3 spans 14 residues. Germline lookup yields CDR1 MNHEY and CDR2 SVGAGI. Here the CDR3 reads CASRGTTTNEKPFF. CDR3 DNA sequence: TGTGCCAGCAGAGGGACAACAACTAATGAAAAACCGTTTTTT.

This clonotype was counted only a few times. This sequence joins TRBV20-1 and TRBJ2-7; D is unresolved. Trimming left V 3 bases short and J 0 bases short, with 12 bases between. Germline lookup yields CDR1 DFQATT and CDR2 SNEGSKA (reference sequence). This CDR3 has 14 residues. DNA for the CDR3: TGCAGTGCTAGCCCGGACGGATACTCCTACGAGCAGTACTTC. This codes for CSASPDGYSYEQYF.

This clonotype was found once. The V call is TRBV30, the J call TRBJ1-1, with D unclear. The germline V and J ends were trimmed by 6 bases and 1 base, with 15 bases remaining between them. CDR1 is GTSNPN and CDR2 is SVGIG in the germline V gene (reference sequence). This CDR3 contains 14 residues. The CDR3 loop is CACRPGYRNTEAFF. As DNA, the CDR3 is TGTGCCTGCCGCCCGGGGTACAGGAACACTGAAGCTTTCTTT.

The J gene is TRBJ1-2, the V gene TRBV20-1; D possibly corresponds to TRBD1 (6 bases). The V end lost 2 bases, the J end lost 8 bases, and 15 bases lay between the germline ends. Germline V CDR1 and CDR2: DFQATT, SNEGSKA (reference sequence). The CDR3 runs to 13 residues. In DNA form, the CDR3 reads TGCAGTGCTAGATCACCAGGGGTATGGGGCTACACCTTC. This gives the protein CSARSPGVWGYTF.

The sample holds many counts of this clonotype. DNA of the CDR3: TGCAGCGCTACAGTCTCTGGGGCCAACGTCCTGACTTTC. This translates into CSATVSGANVLTF. V gene TRBV29-1 combines with J gene TRBJ2-6; D not resolved. Between the trimmed V and J ends, which lost 7 bases and 0 bases, there was a span of 7 bases. The germline gives CDR1 SQVTM, CDR2 ANQGSEA. The CDR3 is made up of 13 amino acids.